Listed here are 21 T cell receptor beta chains from one sample, sequenced in a study of blood T cell repertoires in COVID-19. Libraries were prepared by immunoSEQ multiplex PCR; TCRdb keeps only in-frame clonotypes and omits some of them. The sample includes roughly 120,000 clones, approximately 80% of them seen just once. The sample was peripheral blood. The receptors come from an older man with acute or convalescent COVID-19.

The V call is TRBV6-5, the J call TRBJ2-7; TRBD1 might be the D (5 bases). This CDR3 comprises 11 residues. The ends were cut back, 11 bases at V and 2 bases at J, with 10 bases in the middle. Germline-derived CDR1 and CDR2 are MNHEY and SVGAGI. CDR3 residues: CAVTGTYEQYF. The CDR3 nucleotides are TGTGCCGTAACAGGTACCTACGAGCAGTACTTC.

V gene TRBV9 combines with J gene TRBJ1-6; D call uncertain. With 4 bases removed from V and 4 bases from J, the gap between germline ends came to 9 bases. This CDR3 contains 14 residues. The germline V gene has CDR1 SGDLS and CDR2 YYNGEE. As DNA, the CDR3 is TGTGCCAGCAGCTCTGGACTTTATAATTCACCCCTCCACTTT. It translates to CASSSGLYNSPLHF.

In its sample, this clone was seen a few times. V and J are TRBV19 and TRBJ2-2; 8 bases map to TRBD1. The J segment lost 7 bases and the V segment lost 3 bases, leaving 10 bases of the junction unmatched. In germline, CDR1 is LNHDA, CDR2 SQIVND (reference sequence). This CDR3 is 16 amino acids long. CDR3: CASSIVRGRPGGELFF. CDR3 DNA sequence: TGTGCCAGTAGTATCGTCAGGGGGCGACCCGGCGGGGAGCTGTTTTTT.

The chain recombines TRBV20-1 with TRBJ1-1; D is perhaps TRBD1 (6 bases). This CDR3 spans 11 amino acids. Germline V gene lookup returns CDR1 DFQATT and CDR2 SNEGSKA (reference sequence). V was trimmed by 6 bases and J by 5 bases, leaving 10 bases between them. CDR3 region: CSAATGTEAFF. DNA for the CDR3: TGCAGTGCCGCAACAGGGACTGAAGCTTTCTTT.

This chain uses TRBV5-6 with TRBJ2-7; 9 nucleotides match TRBD2. Trimming at V came to 3 bases and at J to 3 bases, leaving 7 bases not matched to a gene. Germline-derived CDR1 and CDR2 are SGHDT and YYEEEE. The CDR3 runs to 15 residues. The CDR3 bases are TGTGCCAGCAGCTGGGGGACTAGCAGTTTCTACGAGCAGTACTTC. The encoded protein is CASSWGTSSFYEQYF.

This chain connects TRBV6-5 to TRBJ1-3; possibly TRBD1 for D (5 bases). Per germline, CDR1 MNHEY and CDR2 SVGAGI. This CDR3 region has 14 residues. V was clipped by 10 bases and J by 0 bases, with 13 bases between them. The DNA for the CDR3 is TGTGCCACTTCCACAGGAACCTCTGGAAACACCATATATTTT. Its protein is CATSTGTSGNTIYF.

The chain recombines TRBV6-6 with TRBJ1-6; weak D call: TRBD1 (5 bases). Germline V lookup: CDR1 MNHNY, CDR2 SVGAGI (reference sequence). This CDR3 region has 12 residues. V was trimmed by 10 bases and J by 6 bases, leaving 10 bases between them. The CDR3 is CATKGANSPLHF. CDR3 sequence (DNA): TGTGCCACCAAAGGGGCTAATTCACCCCTCCACTTT.

The chain links TRBV4-1 to TRBJ1-1; no firm D call. Trimming cost V 0 bases and J 2 bases, with 4 bases left between them. The CDR3 covers 13 residues. CDR1 is MGHRA and CDR2 is YSYEKL in the germline V gene. The CDR3 DNA reads as TGCGCCAGCAGCCAAGATAGTAACACTGAAGCTTTCTTT. Its protein is CASSQDSNTEAFF.

V and J are TRBV6-5 and TRBJ2-7; D call uncertain. Germline V CDR1 and CDR2: MNHEY, SVGAGI. V was shortened by 4 bases and J by 6 bases, with 10 bases between the two germline ends. The CDR3 sequence is 12 residues long. The CDR3 sequence is CASSSLEAEQYF. The CDR3 coding sequence is TGTGCCAGCAGTTCCTTAGAGGCCGAGCAGTACTTC.

The chain employs TRBV7-2 and TRBJ2-2; D is possibly TRBD1 (6 bases). V was trimmed by 4 bases and J by 1 base, leaving 10 bases between them. The CDR3 has 15 amino acids. Looked up from germline, CDR1 is SGHTA and CDR2 is FQGNSA. The CDR3 nucleotides read TGTGCCAGCAGCTATACAGGGATGAACACCGGGGAGCTGTTTTTT. Translating gives CASSYTGMNTGELFF.

The rearrangement links TRBV27 to TRBJ2-3, with TRBD2 matching 12 bases. Germline lookup yields CDR1 MNHEY and CDR2 SMNVEV (reference sequence). This CDR3 spans 16 amino acids. Unmatched junction bases numbered 6, after V lost 2 bases and J lost 6 bases. The CDR3 protein is CASSLETSGRSDTQYF. DNA of the CDR3: TGTGCCAGCAGTTTAGAGACTAGCGGGAGAAGTGATACGCAGTATTTT.

V usage is TRBV5-1 and J usage is TRBJ1-3, with TRBD1 matching 7 bases. From germline, CDR1 is SGHRS and CDR2 YFSETQ. Germline trimming cut 4 bases from V and 4 bases from J; bases unmatched to any gene: 5. This CDR3 spans 14 amino acids. The CDR3 reads CASSQTGPGNTIYF. DNA for the CDR3: TGCGCCAGCAGCCAGACAGGGCCCGGAAACACCATATATTTT.

This chain uses TRBV28 with TRBJ1-1, with D unresolved. V was clipped by 3 bases and J by 1 base, with 6 bases between them. From germline, CDR1 is MDHEN and CDR2 SYDVKM. The CDR3 length is 13 residues. The DNA of the CDR3 is TGTGCCAGCAGTTTTGGCACGAACACTGAAGCTTTCTTT. Translating it yields CASSFGTNTEAFF.

As regards this clone: Other nucleotide sequences from this sample produce the same CDR3. The chain recombines TRBV7-2 with TRBJ2-2; perhaps TRBD1 as D (5 bases). The V end was cut by 1 base, the J end by 1 base, with 7 bases between. This CDR3 contains 15 residues. Germline V gene sequence: CDR1 SGHTA, CDR2 FQGNSA. CDR3 loop: CASSLGGQNTGELFF. In DNA, the CDR3 is TGTGCCAGCAGCTTAGGAGGACAGAACACCGGGGAGCTGTTTTTT.

This clone was recorded only once. The chain is built from TRBV6-6 and TRBJ2-7; TRBD2 might be the D (5 bases). V was clipped by 0 bases and J by 2 bases, with 11 bases between them. The CDR3 loop spans 15 amino acids. Per the germline V gene, CDR1 is MNHNY and CDR2 is SVGAGI (reference sequence). The CDR3 sequence: CASSYSFRDTYEQYF. The CDR3, as DNA: TGTGCCAGCAGTTACTCCTTCCGGGATACCTACGAGCAGTACTTC.

The chain carries TRBV5-1 and TRBJ2-1, with TRBD1 matching over 8 bases. Germline trimming cut 4 bases from V and 0 bases from J; bases unmatched to any gene: 6. CDR3 length: 16 residues. Looked up from germline, CDR1 is SGHRS and CDR2 is YFSETQ. CDR3 sequence (DNA): TGCGCCAGCAGCCCTGACAGGGGAAGCTCCTACAATGAGCAGTTCTTC. Amino acids: CASSPDRGSSYNEQFF.

V gene TRBV5-6 combines with J gene TRBJ2-7, with 8 bases that match TRBD1. CDR3 length: 16 residues. Losses at the gene ends were 3 bases for V and 4 bases for J; bases not matched to a gene: 12. In germline, CDR1 is SGHDT, CDR2 YYEEEE. The CDR3 region is CASSSTGELLIYEQYF. In DNA, the CDR3 is TGTGCCAGCAGCTCGACAGGGGAACTATTAATTTACGAGCAGTACTTC.

Only a few counts were recorded for this clone. The chain combines TRBV5-5 with TRBJ1-6; D perhaps matches TRBD1 (5 bases). The germline V gene has CDR1 SGHKS and CDR2 YYEKEE (reference sequence). The CDR3 consists of 15 residues. V dropped 0 bases and J dropped 9 bases, with 13 bases sitting between them. The CDR3 region is CASSLEQVVGSPLHF. The CDR3 bases are TGTGCCAGCAGCTTGGAACAGGTAGTGGGTTCACCCCTCCACTTT.

The chain employs TRBV6-1 and TRBJ1-1; the match to TRBD1 covers 8 bases. J was trimmed by 1 base and V by 4 bases; bases with no gene match: 8. This CDR3 region has 16 residues. CDR1 and CDR2 from the germline V gene are MNHNS and SASEGT. CDR3 protein: CASSVGTGGRNTEAFF. As DNA, the CDR3 is TGTGCCAGCAGTGTCGGGACAGGCGGGAGGAACACTGAAGCTTTCTTT.

The chain uses TRBV19 and TRBJ2-1, with 12 bases lining up with TRBD2. Germline CDR1 reads LNHDA; CDR2 reads SQIVND (reference sequence). Trimming at V came to 0 bases and at J to 3 bases, leaving 3 bases not matched to a gene. The CDR3 covers 17 residues. The CDR3 sequence: CASSIDSTSGGYNEQFF. CDR3 nucleotide sequence: TGTGCCAGTAGTATAGACTCGACTAGCGGGGGCTACAATGAGCAGTTCTTC. The full variable domain, completed using reference TRBV19 and TRBJ2-1, is DGGITQSPKYLFRKEGQNVTLSCEQNLNHDAMYWYRQDPGQGLRLIYYSQIVNDFQKGDIAEGYSVSREKKESFPLTVTSAQKNPTAFYLCASSIDSTSGGYNEQFFGPGTRLTVL.

The table lists this clone with a count of one. The V gene is TRBV7-2, the J gene TRBJ2-3, with 8 bases aligning to TRBD2. CDR3 length: 17 residues. Germline V gene data show CDR1 as SGHTA and CDR2 as FQGNSA. V was clipped by 0 bases and J by 6 bases; unmatched bases: 11. The CDR3 here is CASSLASSGPGLDTQYF. The CDR3 nucleotides are TGTGCCAGCAGCTTAGCGTCTAGCGGGCCTGGATTGGATACGCAGTATTTT.